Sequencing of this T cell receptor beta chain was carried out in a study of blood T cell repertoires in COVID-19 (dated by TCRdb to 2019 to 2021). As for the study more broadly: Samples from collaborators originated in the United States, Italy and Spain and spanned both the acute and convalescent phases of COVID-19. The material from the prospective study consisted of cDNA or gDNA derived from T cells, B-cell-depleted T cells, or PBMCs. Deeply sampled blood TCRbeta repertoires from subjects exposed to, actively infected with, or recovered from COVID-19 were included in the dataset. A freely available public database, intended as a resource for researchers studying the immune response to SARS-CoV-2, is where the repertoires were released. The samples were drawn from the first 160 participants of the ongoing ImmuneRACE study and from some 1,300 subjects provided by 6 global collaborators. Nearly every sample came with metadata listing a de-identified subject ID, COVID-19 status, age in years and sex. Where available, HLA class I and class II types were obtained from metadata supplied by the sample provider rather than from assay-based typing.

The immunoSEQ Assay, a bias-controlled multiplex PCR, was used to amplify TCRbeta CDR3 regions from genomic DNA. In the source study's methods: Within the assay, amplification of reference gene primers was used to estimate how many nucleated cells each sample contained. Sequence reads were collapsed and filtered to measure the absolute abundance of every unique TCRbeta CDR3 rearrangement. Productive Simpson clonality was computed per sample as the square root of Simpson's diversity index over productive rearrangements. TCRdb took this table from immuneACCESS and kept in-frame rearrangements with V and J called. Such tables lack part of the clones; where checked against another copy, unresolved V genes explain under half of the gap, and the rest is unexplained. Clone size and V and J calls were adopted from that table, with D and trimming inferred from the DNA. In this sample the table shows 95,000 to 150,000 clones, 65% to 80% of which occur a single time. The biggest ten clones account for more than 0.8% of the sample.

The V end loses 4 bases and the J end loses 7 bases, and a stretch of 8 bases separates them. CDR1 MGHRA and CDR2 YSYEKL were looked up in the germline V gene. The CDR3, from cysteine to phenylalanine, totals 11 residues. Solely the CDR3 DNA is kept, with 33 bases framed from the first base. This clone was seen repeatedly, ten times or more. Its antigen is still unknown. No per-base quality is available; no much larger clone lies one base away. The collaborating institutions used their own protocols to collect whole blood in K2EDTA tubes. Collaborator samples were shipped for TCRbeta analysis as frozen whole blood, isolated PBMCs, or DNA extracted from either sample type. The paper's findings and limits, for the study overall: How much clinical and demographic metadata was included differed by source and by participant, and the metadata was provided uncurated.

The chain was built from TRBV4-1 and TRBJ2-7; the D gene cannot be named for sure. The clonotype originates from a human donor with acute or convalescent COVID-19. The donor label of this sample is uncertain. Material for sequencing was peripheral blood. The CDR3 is CASSLDGEQYF. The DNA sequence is TGCGCCAGCAGCCTCGACGGGGAGCAGTACTTC.